This T cell receptor (beta chain) was retrieved from a study of metastatic and nonmetastatic thyroid tumors. Background on the study: The authors compared repertoires across blood and tumor or nodule tissue from malignant and benign thyroid patients.

In regard to this clone: The antigen is not known.

This CDR3 comprises 16 residues. In germline, CDR1 is LGHNT, CDR2 FRNRAP. Trimming removed 2 bases at V and 6 bases at J, with 16 bases between. No patient received treatment before thyroid surgery. Study-wide results and caveats: When malignant thyroid tumors were compared with benign nodules, TCR beta diversity was reportedly significantly higher in the malignant tumors. This held in both blood and tumor samples.

Authors' data handling: Across clinicopathological groups, CDR3 differences served as the basis for building a distant-metastasis classifier for papillary thyroid cancer. TCRdb re-processed the PCR reads through MiXCR. Here the V and J calls rest on TCRdb's processing, not on the authors' analysis. The table includes about 50,000 clones, 20% to 25% detected once. The sample taken for sequencing was blood. The TCR originated in a female donor with papillary thyroid cancer or a benign thyroid nodule (not recorded which). Some clones in this sample may be carry-over from other donors' samples. The V gene is TRBV12-5, the J gene TRBJ2-2, with a tentative D call TRBD2 (6 bases). The CDR3 DNA follows: TGTGCTAGTGGTTTGTGGCTAGCGTGCCACGCCGGGGAGCTGTTTTTT. This gives the protein CASGLWLACHAGELFF.